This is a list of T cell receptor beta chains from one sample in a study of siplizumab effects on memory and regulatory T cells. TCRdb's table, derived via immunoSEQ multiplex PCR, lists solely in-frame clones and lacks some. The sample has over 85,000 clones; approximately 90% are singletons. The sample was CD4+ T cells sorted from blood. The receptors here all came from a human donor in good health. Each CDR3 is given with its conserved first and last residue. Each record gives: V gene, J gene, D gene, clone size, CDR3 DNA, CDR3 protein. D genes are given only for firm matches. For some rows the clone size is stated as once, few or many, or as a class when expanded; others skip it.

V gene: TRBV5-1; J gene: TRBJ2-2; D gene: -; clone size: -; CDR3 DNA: TGCGCCAGCAGCTTGGCCCCGGGGGCCGGGGAGCTGTTTTTT; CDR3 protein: CASSLAPGAGELFF
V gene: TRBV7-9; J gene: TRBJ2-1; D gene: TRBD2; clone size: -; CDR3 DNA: TGTGCCACTCAGAATACTAGCGGGCTTGGGTGGGGTTCCTACAATGAGCAGTTCTTC; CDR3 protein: CATQNTSGLGWGSYNEQFF
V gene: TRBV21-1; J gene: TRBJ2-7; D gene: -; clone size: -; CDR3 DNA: TGTGCCAGCAGCAAAGCGCTGTGTCAGGGACCAAGATGCGAGCAGTACTTC; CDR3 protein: CASSKALCQGPRCEQYF
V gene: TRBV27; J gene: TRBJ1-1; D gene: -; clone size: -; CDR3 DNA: TGTGCCAGCCGAAGCATTATAGTTACAGGCAAAAACACTGAAGCTTTCTTT; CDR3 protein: CASRSIIVTGKNTEAFF
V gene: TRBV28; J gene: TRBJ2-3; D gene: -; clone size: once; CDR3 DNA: TGTGCCAGCAGTTTATTTGGGACTGGCACAGATACGCAGTATTTT; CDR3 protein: CASSLFGTGTDTQYF
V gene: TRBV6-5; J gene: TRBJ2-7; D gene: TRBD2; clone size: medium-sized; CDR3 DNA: TGTGCCAGCAGACAGCGGGAGTCCTACGAGCAGTACTTC; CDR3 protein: CASRQRESYEQYF
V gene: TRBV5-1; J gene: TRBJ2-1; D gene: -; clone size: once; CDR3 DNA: TGCGCCAGCAGCTTCGTTCAGAGCTCCTACAATGAGCAGTTCTTC; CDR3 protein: CASSFVQSSYNEQFF
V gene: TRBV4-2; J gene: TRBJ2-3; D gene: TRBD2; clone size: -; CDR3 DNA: TGTGCCAGCAGCCAAACTAGCGGGACGGTCTATTTT; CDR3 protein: CASSQTSGTVYF
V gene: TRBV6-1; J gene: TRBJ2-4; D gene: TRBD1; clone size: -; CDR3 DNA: TGTGCCAGCAGTGACAGGGGGCTCGCCAAAAACATTCAGTACTTC; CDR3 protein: CASSDRGLAKNIQYF
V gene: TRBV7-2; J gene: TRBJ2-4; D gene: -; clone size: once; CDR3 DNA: TGTGCCAGCAGCTTAGAGGGGGTGGGAGCCAAAAACATTCAGTACTTC; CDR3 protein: CASSLEGVGAKNIQYF
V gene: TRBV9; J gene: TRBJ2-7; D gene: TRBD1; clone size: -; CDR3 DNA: TGTGCCAGCAGCGTAGTCGGGGACAGAGCCTACGAGCAGTACTTC; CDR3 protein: CASSVVGDRAYEQYF
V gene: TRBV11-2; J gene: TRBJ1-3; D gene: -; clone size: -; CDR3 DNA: TGTGCCAGCAGCGCCTACGGAGGTCTAACGGGAAACACCATATATTTT; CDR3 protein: CASSAYGGLTGNTIYF